Shown below are 28 T cell receptor beta chains from a single sample sequenced in a study of T cell changes during pregnancy in multiple sclerosis. Measured with immunoSEQ multiplex PCR; TCRdb has only the in-frame clones, and not every one. Found here are 40,000 to 45,000 clones, more than 80% of them singletons; the top ten hold under 0.75%. The sample in question was CD4+ T cells from peripheral blood mononuclear cells, obtained before pregnancy. Source of these receptors: a female donor with multiple sclerosis, enrolled in a pregnancy study.

The DNA of the CDR3 is TGTGCCAGCTCACCAGGGGGGTCAGAAGCTTTCTTT. This encodes CASSPGGSEAFF. The rearrangement links TRBV18 to TRBJ1-1, with D possibly being TRBD1 (5 bases). The CDR3 spans 12 residues. From germline, CDR1 is KGHSH and CDR2 LQKENI. V was trimmed by 2 bases and J by 8 bases, leaving 9 bases between them. Together with reference TRBV18 and TRBJ1-1, the CDR3 gives the full variable domain: NAGVMQNPRHLVRRRGQEARLRCSPMKGHSHVYWYRQLPEEGLKFMVYLQKENIIDESGMPKERFSAEFPKEGPSILRIQQVVRGDSAAYFCASSPGGSEAFFGQGTRLTVV.

The chain uses TRBV7-2 and TRBJ2-1; no firm D call. Germline V gene data show CDR1 as SGHTA and CDR2 as FQGNSA. The germline V and J ends were trimmed by 3 bases and 7 bases, with 4 bases remaining between them. This CDR3 is built from 11 residues. The CDR3 loop reads CASSFSNEQFF. CDR3 sequence (DNA): TGTGCCAGCAGCTTTAGTAATGAGCAGTTCTTC. The whole variable domain, filled in from reference TRBV7-2 and TRBJ2-1, reads GAGVSQSPSNKVTEKGKDVELRCDPISGHTALYWYRQSLGQGLEFLIYFQGNSAPDKSGLPSDRFSAERTGGSVSTLTIQRTQQEDSAVYLCASSFSNEQFFGPGTRLTVL.

The rearrangement uses TRBV19 and TRBJ2-1; 13 positions agree with TRBD2. V was pared by 7 bases and J by 9 bases, with 12 bases of the junction left unmatched. The CDR3 has 16 amino acids. From germline, CDR1 is LNHDA and CDR2 SQIVND (reference sequence). Here the CDR3 reads CASTSIGTSGKAEQFF. Written as DNA, the CDR3 is TGTGCCAGTACCTCAATCGGGACTAGCGGGAAGGCTGAGCAGTTCTTC.

This chain joins TRBV27 and TRBJ1-2; D is possibly TRBD1 (6 bases). Per germline, CDR1 MNHEY and CDR2 SMNVEV (reference sequence). Trimming removed 6 bases from V and 4 bases from J, with 12 bases in between. The CDR3 length is 13 residues. CDR3 sequence (DNA): TGTGCCAGCAGGACGACAGGACTCTATGGCTACACCTTC. It yields the protein CASRTTGLYGYTF.

This CDR3 is CASSQPGGETQYF. The DNA for the CDR3 is TGTGCCAGCAGTCAACCCGGGGGAGAGACCCAGTACTTC. The chain is built from TRBV25-1 and TRBJ2-5; D is possibly TRBD2 (6 bases). Trimming stripped 5 bases from V and 4 bases from J, with 11 bases between. The CDR3 runs 13 residues. From germline, CDR1 is MGHDK and CDR2 SYGVNS.

V and J are TRBV2 and TRBJ1-1, with 10 positions matching TRBD1. The J segment lost 11 bases and the V segment lost 4 bases, leaving 10 bases of the junction unmatched. The germline V gene encodes CDR1 SNHLY and CDR2 FYNNEI. CDR3 size: 14 residues. The CDR3 loop reads CASSASTGGRGAFF. In DNA, the CDR3 is TGTGCCAGCAGTGCCTCGACAGGGGGCAGAGGGGCTTTCTTT.

V gene TRBV4-1 combines with J gene TRBJ1-1; tentatively, D is TRBD1 (6 bases). The CDR3 runs to 13 residues. V was trimmed by 4 bases and J by 1 base, leaving 7 bases between them. The germline V gene has CDR1 MGHRA and CDR2 YSYEKL. CDR3 in DNA: TGCGCCAGCAGCCGAGGGGGGAACACTGAAGCTTTCTTT. This encodes CASSRGGNTEAFF.

The gene calls are TRBV4-2 and TRBJ2-7; 8 bases fit TRBD2. Germline CDR1 LGHNA, CDR2 YNFKEQ. After removal of 0 bases from V and 1 base from J, the junction contained 8 bases not matched to a gene. The CDR3 has 17 residues. CDR3 sequence: CASSQDRRGAVSYEQYF. The CDR3 DNA is TGTGCCAGCAGCCAAGATAGGCGGGGGGCCGTGTCCTACGAGCAGTACTTC.

The chain employs TRBV5-1 and TRBJ1-4; D gene ambiguous. CDR1 is SGHRS, CDR2 YFSETQ, per germline. Trimming shortened V by 1 base and J by 7 bases, and 14 bases separated the two germline ends. This CDR3 has 15 residues. The CDR3 bases are TGCGCCAGCAGCTTGAGAGGGATGTTAGGTGAAAAACTGTTTTTT. Protein product: CASSLRGMLGEKLFF. Filled out from reference TRBV5-1 and TRBJ1-4, the complete variable domain reads KAGVTQTPRYLIKTRGQQVTLSCSPISGHRSVSWYQQTPGQGLQFLFEYFSETQRNKGNFPGRFSGRQFSNSRSEMNVSTLELGDSALYLCASSLRGMLGEKLFFGSGTQLSVL.

The genes are TRBV5-1 and TRBJ2-7, with 7 bases identical to TRBD1. Germline values: CDR1 SGHRS, CDR2 YFSETQ. V shed 0 bases, J shed 2 bases, and the junction held 8 bases outside the gene matches. This CDR3 region has 16 residues. CDR3 loop: CASSLGGQPKAYEQYF. The CDR3 nucleotides read TGCGCCAGCAGCTTGGGGGGACAGCCTAAAGCCTACGAGCAGTACTTC.

J is TRBJ2-1 and V is TRBV6-1; 11 bases are shared with TRBD2. The CDR3 length is 15 residues. Germline V CDR1 and CDR2: MNHNS, SASEGT. The V gene end was trimmed by 4 bases and the J gene end by 10 bases; junction bases not matched to a gene: 9. In DNA, the CDR3 is TGTGCCAGCAGTGGACTAGCGGGGTACGTCAGGGAGCAGTTCTTC. Translated: CASSGLAGYVREQFF.

The CDR3 loop is CALGPRALYGYTF. In nucleotides, the CDR3 is TGCGCCCTCGGCCCCAGGGCCCTCTATGGCTACACCTTC. The chain is built from TRBV10-1 and TRBJ1-2; the D gene is possibly TRBD1 (5 bases). V lost 11 bases and J 4 bases, leaving 17 bases between the germline ends. The CDR3 is 13 amino acids. From germline, CDR1 is WNHNN and CDR2 SYGVQD (reference sequence).

The chain is built from TRBV28 and TRBJ2-7; 10 positions agree with TRBD1. V lost 5 bases and J lost 6; bases outside the gene matches: 7. The germline V gene encodes CDR1 MDHEN and CDR2 SYDVKM. The CDR3 has 14 amino acids. CDR3 in DNA: TGTGCCAGCAGTCGACAGGGGGCGCGGGGCGAGCAGTACTTC. This sequence encodes CASSRQGARGEQYF. The variable domain in full, with the rest retrieved from reference TRBV28 and TRBJ2-7, is DVKVTQSSRYLVKRTGEKVFLECVQDMDHENMFWYRQDPGLGLRLIYFSYDVKMKEKGDIPEGYSVSREKKERFSLILESASTNQTSMYLCASSRQGARGEQYFGPGTRLTVT.

This chain joins TRBV30 and TRBJ1-3; possibly TRBD1 for D (5 bases). The CDR3 runs to 16 residues. Germline values: CDR1 GTSNPN, CDR2 SVGIG (reference sequence). V lost 4 bases and J 1 base, leaving 17 bases between the germline ends. CDR3 nucleotide sequence: TGTGCCTGGAAGTGGCGGGAGGGGAGTTCTGGAAACACCATATATTTT. This gives the protein CAWKWREGSSGNTIYF.

This chain connects TRBV5-1 to TRBJ2-1; 8 bases are shared with TRBD1. Germline CDR1 is SGHRS and CDR2 is YFSETQ. The CDR3 length is 15 residues. With 2 bases clipped from V and 10 bases from J, the junction kept 11 bases outside the gene matches. The CDR3 bases are TGCGCCAGCAGCTTAGGACAGGGTCCTTCTTACGAGCAGTTCTTC. It specifies CASSLGQGPSYEQFF.

This clone was counted between two and nine times. J is TRBJ1-6 and V is TRBV2, with D possibly matching TRBD1 (5 bases). The germline V and J ends were trimmed by 4 bases and 7 bases, with 8 bases remaining between them. The CDR3 runs to 13 residues. Germline V CDR1 and CDR2: SNHLY, FYNNEI. In nucleotides, the CDR3 is TGTGCCAGCAGTGGACAGCAAAATTCACCCCTCCACTTT. Translating it yields CASSGQQNSPLHF.

The chain recombines TRBV7-2 with TRBJ2-3, with D possibly TRBD2 on 6 matching bases. This CDR3 contains 13 residues. V was trimmed by 0 bases and J by 9 bases, leaving 10 bases between them. Germline V gene sequence: CDR1 SGHTA, CDR2 FQGNSA. CDR3 amino acids: CASSLAREGTQYF. The CDR3 DNA sequence: TGTGCCAGCAGCTTAGCGCGGGAAGGAACGCAGTATTTT. Using reference TRBV7-2 and TRBJ2-3 for the parts outside the CDR3, the full variable domain is GAGVSQSPSNKVTEKGKDVELRCDPISGHTALYWYRQSLGQGLEFLIYFQGNSAPDKSGLPSDRFSAERTGGSVSTLTIQRTQQEDSAVYLCASSLAREGTQYFGPGTRLTVL.

J is TRBJ2-1 and V is TRBV2; 8 bases align to TRBD2. Per germline, CDR1 SNHLY and CDR2 FYNNEI. CDR3 length: 15 amino acids. J was trimmed by 8 bases and V by 6 bases; bases with no gene match: 12. The CDR3 sequence is CASRRPGLDRYEQFF. The CDR3 DNA is TGTGCCAGCAGACGACCGGGACTAGATCGCTATGAGCAGTTCTTC.

The CDR3 reads CASSTRTGGVDYGYTF. The CDR3 region has the DNA TGCGCCAGCAGCACCCGCACAGGGGGTGTCGACTATGGCTACACCTTC. The V call is TRBV23-1, the J call TRBJ1-2, with 8 bases identical to TRBD1. TRBV23-1 is labeled an ORF, and its function is uncertain. Trimming took 6 bases from V and 3 from J; bases not matched to a gene: 12. The CDR3 runs 16 residues.

The chain combines TRBV19 with TRBJ2-1; maybe TRBD2 (8 bases). The V gene lost 4 bases and the J gene lost 3 bases, with 28 bases spanning the gap. CDR3 size: 20 residues. Per germline, CDR1 LNHDA and CDR2 SQIVND (reference sequence). The CDR3 protein is CASSTQQGFGTGGHYNEQFF. The CDR3 nucleotides are TGTGCCAGTAGTACCCAACAGGGGTTTGGGACGGGAGGGCACTACAATGAGCAGTTCTTC.

This chain links TRBV5-4 with TRBJ2-1; maybe TRBD2 (5 bases). This CDR3 contains 13 residues. CDR1 SGHNT and CDR2 YYREEE come from the germline V gene (reference sequence). The V and J ends lost 4 bases and 5 bases respectively, with 10 bases between them. The CDR3 nucleotides are TGTGCCAGCAGCCCCCTAGCTGACAATGAGCAGTTCTTC. Translation gives CASSPLADNEQFF. Combining the CDR3 with reference TRBV5-4 and TRBJ2-1 gives the whole variable domain ETGVTQSPTHLIKTRGQQVTLRCSSQSGHNTVSWYQQALGQGPQFIFQYYREEENGRGNFPPRFSGLQFPNYSSELNVNALELDDSALYLCASSPLADNEQFFGPGTRLTVL.

The CDR3 reads CASSLISSYEQYF. The CDR3 DNA reads TGTGCCAGCAGCCTTATTAGCTCCTACGAGCAGTACTTC. The chain recombines TRBV5-4 with TRBJ2-7, with no clear D. Trimming stripped 4 bases from V and 0 bases from J, with 8 bases between. Germline values: CDR1 SGHNT, CDR2 YYREEE (reference sequence). The CDR3 is 13 amino acids.

The gene calls are TRBV2 and TRBJ2-3, with 9 bases that match TRBD2. The CDR3 has 14 amino acids. Germline V gives CDR1 SNHLY, CDR2 FYNNEI. The ends lost 8 bases at V and 1 base at J; junction bases unmatched: 4. CDR3 in amino acids: CASRLAAGTDTQYF. In DNA form, the CDR3 reads TGTGCCAGCCGACTAGCGGCAGGCACAGATACGCAGTATTTT.

This clone was observed a single time. The CDR3 here is CASSAVANYGYTF. CDR3 sequence (DNA): TGTGCCAGCAGTGCGGTGGCAAACTATGGCTACACCTTC. V gene TRBV14 combines with J gene TRBJ1-2, with no clear D. This CDR3 has 13 residues. V was trimmed by 6 bases and J by 2 bases, leaving 10 bases between them. Germline CDR1 and CDR2: SGHDN and FVKESK.

The rearrangement links TRBV19 to TRBJ1-5; 10 positions match TRBD1. Germline-derived CDR1 and CDR2 are LNHDA and SQIVND (reference sequence). This CDR3 is 15 amino acids long. CDR3 in DNA: TGTGCTTCCCGGGACAGGGGCCTCAGCAATCAGCCCCAGCATTTT. Amino acid sequence: CASRDRGLSNQPQHF.

This clone was seen only once. The rearrangement uses TRBV4-1 and TRBJ1-5, with D possibly TRBD1 on 6 matching bases. This CDR3 has 15 amino acids. Trimming pared 1 base from V and 7 bases from J, leaving 14 bases between. The germline gives CDR1 MGHRA, CDR2 YSYEKL. CDR3 sequence: CASSQGVVRGQPQHF. DNA of the CDR3: TGCGCCAGCAGCCAAGGGGTAGTAAGGGGGCAGCCCCAGCATTTT.

The chain carries TRBV5-4 and TRBJ1-5; 7 positions match TRBD1. The CDR3 is made up of 17 amino acids. The germline V gene encodes CDR1 SGHNT and CDR2 YYREEE (reference sequence). V dropped 10 bases and J dropped 5; count of bases not matched to a gene: 21. CDR3 protein: CARRNEGLPQGYQPQHF. As DNA, the CDR3 is TGTGCCCGAAGGAACGAGGGCCTCCCACAGGGGTATCAGCCCCAGCATTTT.

J is TRBJ1-2 and V is TRBV19; the match to TRBD1 covers 9 bases. V lost 3 bases and J lost 7; bases outside the gene matches: 6. This CDR3 has 14 residues. The germline V gene has CDR1 LNHDA and CDR2 SQIVND (reference sequence). CDR3 amino acids: CASSIGTGRAGYTF. CDR3 in DNA: TGTGCCAGTAGTATCGGGACAGGGAGGGCTGGCTACACCTTC.